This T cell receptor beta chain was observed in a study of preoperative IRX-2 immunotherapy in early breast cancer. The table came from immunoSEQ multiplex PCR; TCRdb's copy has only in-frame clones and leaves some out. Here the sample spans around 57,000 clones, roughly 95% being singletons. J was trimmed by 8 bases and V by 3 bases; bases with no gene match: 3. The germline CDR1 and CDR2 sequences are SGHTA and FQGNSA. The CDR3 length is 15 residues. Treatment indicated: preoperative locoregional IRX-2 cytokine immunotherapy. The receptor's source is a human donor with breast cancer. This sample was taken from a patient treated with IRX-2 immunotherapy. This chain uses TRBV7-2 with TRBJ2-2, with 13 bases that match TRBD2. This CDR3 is CASSLTSGRTGELFF. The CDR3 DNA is TGTGCCAGCAGCTTGACTAGCGGGAGGACTGGGGAGCTGTTTTTT.